Detailed here is one T cell receptor beta chain. No antigen is known for it. The source of the sample is a study of OX40 agonist ivuxolimab in advanced cancers. Overall study context: Partial responses were achieved by three patients, of whom one had hepatocellular carcinoma and two had cutaneous melanoma. Overall study results and limits: Some nonresponders likewise displayed low normalized T-cell clonal expansion. CD4+ and CD8+ blood T cells expanded clonally by week 6 at 0.1 to 3.0 mg/kg.

The investigators sampled blood at baseline, at cycle 4 day 1, and at cycle 7 day 1. Only in-frame clones appear in the TCRdb table, and some are missing; sequencing was by immunoSEQ multiplex PCR. This table has tens of thousands of clones, about 85% appearing once. The sequencing here drew on CD4+ or CD8+ T cells sorted from blood, taken in a trial of the OX40 agonist ivuxolimab. This clonotype was obtained from an adult with an advanced solid tumor such as melanoma, head and neck, liver or kidney cancer.

DNA of the CDR3: TGTGCCAGCAGCCAATTAGGGAACACCGGGGAGCTGTTTTTT. Translated: CASSQLGNTGELFF. V and J are TRBV14 and TRBJ2-2; D is unclear. The CDR3 spans 14 residues. Germline V gene lookup returns CDR1 SGHDN and CDR2 FVKESK. V was shortened by 2 bases and J by 1 base, with 5 bases between the two germline ends. Supplemented by reference TRBV14 and TRBJ2-2, the full variable domain reads EAGVTQFPSHSVIEKGQTVTLRCDPISGHDNLYWYRRVMGKEIKFLLHFVKESKQDESGMPNNRFLAERTGGTYSTLKVQPAELEDSGVYFCASSQLGNTGELFFGEGSRLTVL.